This section outlines one T cell receptor (beta chain) sequence together with its context. This clonotype was observed many times. What antigen it recognizes has not been identified. It has no much larger one-base neighbor in the sample; base qualities were not kept. The TCR beta CDR3 regions were amplified from RNA transcripts. The TCR CDR3 was subjected to a first round of RT-PCR using the HTBI primer set and the Qiagen OneStep RT-PCR kit. Libraries were constructed in a second round of multiplex PCR, after which size selection and purification were carried out. Libraries were sequenced paired-end with 100 bp reads on an Illumina HiSeq2000. In the paper's pipeline: Raw data were processed with SOAPnuke, discarding reads with adapters, uncalled bases, mean Phred below 15, or no exact constant-primer or identifier match. High-quality paired reads were merged with COPE v1.2.5, and unique nucleotide sequences were defined as clonotypes. Clonotypes were aligned to IMGT TRBV, TRBD and TRBJ reference segments using MiTCR v1.1. Only V-J combinations with frequency above 0.0001, covering approximately 99% of repertoires, were analysed. The TCS score was defined as F50 (clonal expansion) divided by E x V (chaos), with BLOSUM62-based TCRdist calculated between CDR3 peptides within each V-J. Welch's t-statistics and random forest reduced around 510 V-J features to roughly 13, which were used in a naive Bayes classifier (R e1071). The similarity between thyroid and blood repertoires was quantified using the Morisita-Horn index. Using fastp trimming at Q25 and MiXCR clonotype assembly, TCRdb reanalyzed the public sequencing data and kept in-frame beta chains. All rows with the same CDR3 protein become a single entry with the most common DNA and genes. Here the V and J calls rest on TCRdb's processing, not on the authors' analysis. The sample yields hundreds of thousands of distinct CDR3 sequences; roughly a third were counted once. Around 31% of the sample comes from the top ten.

These data come from a study of T cells in Graves' hyperthyroidism and ophthalmopathy (dated by TCRdb to about 2019). Broadly, across the study: Peripheral blood was sampled at the time of initial diagnosis, prior to any treatment. To identify TCR V-J signatures that set the groups apart, the researchers used a discovery cohort of 100 or so patients, made up of approximately 43 with Graves' ophthalmopathy and about 59 with stable Graves' hyperthyroidism. Prospective prediction of ophthalmopathy was tested in an independent validation cohort consisting of 18 hyperthyroidism patients and approximately 16 patients who later progressed to ophthalmopathy. The 95 to 100 discovery patients were randomly divided into training and test sets at a 7:3 ratio. In roughly six Graves' hyperthyroidism patients, the study also compared T-cell repertoires from thyroid tissue with T-cell repertoires from blood. After blood sampling, hyperthyroidism patients were treated with methimazole at a starting dose of 30 mg daily, and ophthalmopathy patients were treated with high-dose intravenous methylprednisolone. According to the paper, TCR Vbeta CDR3 sequencing was carried out on about 140 peripheral blood samples, which came from about 45 ophthalmopathy, 80 or so hyperthyroidism and some 17 progressor patients. Overall results and qualifications from the work: In validation, the model predicted progression to ophthalmopathy a median of around 6.5 months before onset, with approximately 68% sensitivity and roughly 72% specificity. Most expanded thyroid clonotypes (frequency above 0.001) were also found in blood, which suggests that blood repertoires may mirror thyroid immune responses. Sample size was not statistically predetermined, and blinding of investigators to group allocation was not performed. In cross-validation, a model built on a 13 V-J signature told ophthalmopathy apart from stable hyperthyroidism with under 90% sensitivity and around 84% specificity, and in testing the same model reached 80%/75%.

Stable Graves' hyperthyroidism was defined as no progression to ophthalmopathy during 18 months of follow-up. The hyperthyroidism patients were between 18 and 65 years old and newly diagnosed, with a disease duration of less than 2 months. The study excluded patients with uncontrolled infections, other autoimmune diseases, pregnancy or lactation. Diagnoses relied on clinical symptoms, serum thyroxine and TRAb, thyroid ultrasound and orbital computed tomography. PBMCs were separated from roughly 9.3 ml of fresh peripheral blood using Ficoll-Paque density gradient centrifugation. Total RNA was extracted using Trizol reagent, and RNA quality was assessed on an Agilent 2100 Bioanalyzer. The receptor was isolated from a woman aged 40 to 50 with Graves' hyperthyroidism. Sequenced material: blood.

The CDR3 region reads CASSEPRQSTLVYGYTF. Read as DNA, the sequence is TGTGCCAGCAGTGAACCCCGACAGTCCACTCTCGTCTATGGCTACACCTTC. The chain is made from TRBV2 and TRBJ1-2; a tentative D call is TRBD1 (5 bases match). Between the V and J ends, shortened by 2 bases and 4 bases respectively, the junction contains 20 bases. Reading the germline V gene gives CDR1 SNHLY and CDR2 FYNNEI. CDR3 length: 17 amino acids, cysteine to phenylalanine. Of the read, only the CDR3 DNA is kept; its 51 bases are in frame from base 1.